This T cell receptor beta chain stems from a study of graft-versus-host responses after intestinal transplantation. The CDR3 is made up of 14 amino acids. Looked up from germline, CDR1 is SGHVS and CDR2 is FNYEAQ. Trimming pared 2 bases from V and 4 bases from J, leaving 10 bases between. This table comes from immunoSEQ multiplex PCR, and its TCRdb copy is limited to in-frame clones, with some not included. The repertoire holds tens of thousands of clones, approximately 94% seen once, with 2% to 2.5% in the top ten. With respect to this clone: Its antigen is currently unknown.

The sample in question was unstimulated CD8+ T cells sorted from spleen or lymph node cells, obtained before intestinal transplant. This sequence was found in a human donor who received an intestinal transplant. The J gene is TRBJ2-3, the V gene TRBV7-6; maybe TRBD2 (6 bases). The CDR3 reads CASSLTGESDTQYF. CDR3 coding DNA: TGTGCCAGCAGCTTAACGGGGGAATCAGATACGCAGTATTTT.